These T cell receptor beta chains were read from a single sample in a study of immune evolution from preneoplasia to lung adenocarcinoma. Sequencing was performed with immunoSEQ multiplex PCR; in TCRdb, only in-frame clones are kept and a portion is missing. Among about 9,000 clones listed, around 85% were seen once. The sample was FFPE minimally invasive lung adenocarcinoma tissue. These receptor sequences come from a person aged 65 to 85 with lung adenocarcinoma. Each CDR3 is given with its conserved first and last residue. D genes are given only for firm matches. Size is omitted from some rows. Given values are once, few, many or a class for expanded clones.

v_call: TRBV6-6
j_call: TRBJ1-1
clone_size: -
d_call: -
cdr3_aa: CASSYTPMNTEAFF
cdr3_nt: TGTGCCAGCAGTTACACACCTATGAACACTGAAGCTTTCTTT

v_call: TRBV11-1
j_call: TRBJ1-1
clone_size: -
d_call: -
cdr3_aa: CASSFSDSEAFF
cdr3_nt: TGTGCCAGCAGCTTCTCGGACAGTGAAGCTTTCTTT

v_call: TRBV9
j_call: TRBJ1-6
clone_size: -
d_call: -
cdr3_aa: CASTGDNSSPLHF
cdr3_nt: TGTGCCAGCACCGGGGACAATAGTTCACCCCTCCACTTT

v_call: TRBV10-3
j_call: TRBJ2-6
clone_size: -
d_call: -
cdr3_aa: CAISEPGSGANVLTF
cdr3_nt: TGTGCCATCAGTGAACCCGGCTCTGGGGCCAACGTCCTGACTTTC

v_call: TRBV6-1
j_call: TRBJ2-2
clone_size: -
d_call: -
cdr3_aa: CASSTQRVGELFF
cdr3_nt: TGTGCCAGCAGTACCCAGAGGGTCGGGGAGCTGTTTTTT

v_call: TRBV19
j_call: TRBJ1-4
clone_size: -
d_call: -
cdr3_aa: CASSIQGSINEKLFF
cdr3_nt: TGTGCCAGTAGTATCCAGGGGAGCATCAATGAAAAACTGTTTTTT

v_call: TRBV11-2
j_call: TRBJ1-4
clone_size: -
d_call: -
cdr3_aa: CASSPPANEKLFF
cdr3_nt: TGTGCCAGCAGCCCCCCGGCCAATGAAAAACTGTTTTTT

v_call: TRBV13
j_call: TRBJ2-3
clone_size: large
d_call: -
cdr3_aa: CASSLGRAKLADTQYF
cdr3_nt: TGTGCCAGCAGCTTAGGCCGGGCTAAGCTCGCAGATACGCAGTATTTT

v_call: TRBV5-1
j_call: TRBJ2-3
clone_size: -
d_call: TRBD2
cdr3_aa: CASSLGTSGSTDTQYF
cdr3_nt: TGCGCCAGCAGCTTGGGGACTAGCGGAAGCACAGATACGCAGTATTTT

v_call: TRBV5-4
j_call: TRBJ1-4
clone_size: -
d_call: -
cdr3_aa: CASSLAGGKLFF
cdr3_nt: TGTGCCAGCAGCTTGGCCGGGGGAAAACTGTTTTTT

v_call: TRBV2
j_call: TRBJ1-6
clone_size: -
d_call: -
cdr3_aa: CASSERIINSPLHF
cdr3_nt: TGTGCCAGCAGCGAACGGATTATTAATTCACCCCTCCACTTT

v_call: TRBV10-2
j_call: TRBJ2-5
clone_size: -
d_call: TRBD2
cdr3_aa: CASIMAGGLGTQYF
cdr3_nt: TGCGCCAGCATTATGGCGGGGGGTTTAGGGACCCAGTACTTC

v_call: TRBV5-1
j_call: TRBJ2-1
clone_size: -
d_call: -
cdr3_aa: CASSLGETYNEQFF
cdr3_nt: TGCGCCAGCAGTCTAGGGGAAACGTACAATGAGCAGTTCTTC

v_call: TRBV2
j_call: TRBJ1-2
clone_size: -
d_call: -
cdr3_aa: CASSEARGMVLGYTF
cdr3_nt: TGTGCCAGCAGTGAAGCAAGGGGTATGGTCCTTGGCTACACCTTC

v_call: TRBV11-3
j_call: TRBJ2-1
clone_size: -
d_call: TRBD1
cdr3_aa: CASSLSPGQGKEYNEQFF
cdr3_nt: TGTGCCAGCAGCTTATCTCCGGGACAGGGGAAGGAGTACAATGAGCAGTTCTTC